These 32 T cell receptor beta chains came from one sample sequenced in a study of T cells in Graves' hyperthyroidism and ophthalmopathy. TCR beta CDR3 regions were amplified from RNA transcripts. HTBI primers were used for first-round RT-PCR of the TCR CDR3. TCRdb re-derived calls from the multiplex PCR reads in MiXCR, one entry per CDR3 protein. The repertoire holds fewer than 550,000 distinct CDR3 sequences, with 15% to 19% as singletons. What was sequenced was blood. These receptors originate from a woman aged 18-30 years with Graves' hyperthyroidism.

This clonotype was seen at least ten times. The CDR3 protein is CSASDVGDEQFF. The CDR3 coding sequence is TGCAGTGCTAGCGATGTGGGGGATGAGCAGTTCTTC. This chain joins TRBV20-1 and TRBJ2-1; D may correspond to TRBD1 or TRBD2 (5 bases each). The length of the CDR3 is 12 residues. CDR1 is DFQATT and CDR2 is SNEGSKA in the germline V gene (reference sequence). V was cut by 3 bases and J by 8 bases, with 11 bases left in between.

This clonotype has ten or more counts. The CDR3 DNA sequence: TGTGCCAGCAGTGAAGAGGGCGGGAGTATAACAGATACGCAGTATTTT. Translation gives CASSEEGGSITDTQYF. The chain joins TRBV2 to TRBJ2-3; 7 bases match TRBD2. The CDR3 length is 16 residues. Germline V gives CDR1 SNHLY, CDR2 FYNNEI. V lost 1 base and J lost 3; bases outside the gene matches: 7. The complete variable domain, with remaining parts taken from reference TRBV2 and TRBJ2-3, reads EPEVTQTPSHQVTQMGQEVILRCVPISNHLYFYWYRQILGQKVEFLVSFYNNEISEKSEIFDDQFSVERPDGSNFTLKIRSTKLEDSAMYFCASSEEGGSITDTQYFGPGTRLTVL.

This rearrangement joins TRBV20-1 to TRBJ2-3; TRBD2 agrees at 9 bases. Germline V CDR1 and CDR2: DFQATT, SNEGSKA (reference sequence). Unmatched junction bases numbered 2, after V lost 2 bases and J lost 2 bases. This CDR3 has 14 residues. CDR3 sequence: CSARLAGLTDTQYF. CDR3 DNA sequence: TGCAGTGCTAGACTAGCGGGACTCACAGATACGCAGTATTTT.

This clonotype was observed many times. The chain employs TRBV18 and TRBJ2-3; TRBD1 might be the D (6 bases). The germline V gene encodes CDR1 KGHSH and CDR2 LQKENI. There are 15 residues in the CDR3. Trimming left V 2 bases short and J 6 bases short, with 15 bases between. CDR3 amino acids: CASSPIQGLEDTQYF. DNA for the CDR3: TGTGCCAGCTCACCAATTCAGGGGCTTGAGGATACGCAGTATTTT.

In its sample, this clonotype was seen many times. This chain uses TRBV2 with TRBJ2-3, with 10 bases identical to TRBD2. J was trimmed by 5 bases and V by 6 bases; bases with no gene match: 8. CDR3 size: 15 residues. In germline, CDR1 is SNHLY, CDR2 FYNNEI. CDR3 bases: TGTGCCAGCAGGGGACCTAGCGGGAGAGGAGATACGCAGTATTTT. Translating gives CASRGPSGRGDTQYF.

This clonotype was detected many times. CDR3 in amino acids: CAISRAGSSYNEQFF. DNA of the CDR3: TGTGCCATCAGTCGAGCGGGGAGCTCCTACAATGAGCAGTTCTTC. The chain combines TRBV10-3 with TRBJ2-1, with 7 bases identical to TRBD2. V lost 5 bases to trimming and J lost 0 bases; unmatched junction nucleotides: 4. The germline gives CDR1 ENHRY, CDR2 SYGVKD. The CDR3 runs 15 residues.

This clonotype showed up many times. The rearrangement uses TRBV30 and TRBJ2-7, with a possible D match to TRBD2 (5 bases). The CDR3 length is 13 residues. The germline gives CDR1 GTSNPN, CDR2 SVGIG (reference sequence). V was pared by 1 base and J by 1 base, with 8 bases between. The DNA for the CDR3 is TGTGCCTGGAGTGGCCGAGGGTCCTACGAGCAGTACTTC. Encoded protein: CAWSGRGSYEQYF.

V usage is TRBV6-1 and J usage is TRBJ1-5, with D perhaps TRBD1 (6 bases). Germline V lookup: CDR1 MNHNS, CDR2 SASEGT. The CDR3 consists of 15 residues. Trimming took 6 bases from V and 2 from J, leaving 14 bases between them. The DNA for the CDR3 is TGTGCCAGCAGCATCCCCAGGGGACGCAATCAGCCCCAGCATTTT. The encoded protein is CASSIPRGRNQPQHF.

V and J are TRBV6-1 and TRBJ1-5; 10 bases are shared with TRBD1. CDR3 size: 17 residues. Germline-derived CDR1 and CDR2 are MNHNS and SASEGT. V shed 6 bases and J 0 bases; nucleotides not matched to a gene: 8. The CDR3, as DNA: TGTGCCAGCAGACCCGGGACAGGGGTGTATAGCAATCAGCCCCAGCATTTT. Protein product: CASRPGTGVYSNQPQHF.

This clonotype has at least ten counts. The chain has TRBV9 and TRBJ2-5; tentative D call: TRBD2 (5 bases). Germline-derived CDR1 and CDR2 are SGDLS and YYNGEE. This CDR3 spans 15 amino acids. V was cut by 4 bases and J by 5 bases, with 18 bases left in between. In nucleotides, the CDR3 is TGTGCCAGCAGCCCCCGTTGGGGAGTGGGGGAGACCCAGTACTTC. This codes for CASSPRWGVGETQYF.

V and J are TRBV28 and TRBJ1-1; D remains unclear. Trimming shortened V by 4 bases and J by 4 bases, and 13 bases separated the two germline ends. The length of the CDR3 is 14 residues. Germline V gene sequence: CDR1 MDHEN, CDR2 SYDVKM. The CDR3 DNA reads TGTGCCAGCAGTTCCGAGAGGAGCGGCACTGAAGCTTTCTTT. Translated: CASSSERSGTEAFF.

This clonotype was seen only a few times. This sequence joins TRBV19 and TRBJ1-1; the match to TRBD1 covers 12 bases. V gave up 4 bases and J gave up 6 bases; unmatched junction bases: 9. CDR3 size: 16 residues. The germline V gene has CDR1 LNHDA and CDR2 SQIVND (reference sequence). The CDR3 DNA reads TGTGCCAGTAGTACCCGGGACAGGGGGCCGGGGCCTGAAGCTTTCTTT. Protein: CASSTRDRGPGPEAFF.

In its sample, this clonotype was seen many times. This sequence joins TRBV6-1 and TRBJ2-1; 10 positions match TRBD2. V gave up 6 bases and J gave up 9 bases; unmatched junction bases: 8. CDR1 is MNHNS and CDR2 is SASEGT in the germline V gene. The CDR3 totals 14 residues. The CDR3 loop is CASRPSGRLSEQFF. The CDR3 DNA follows: TGTGCCAGCAGACCTAGCGGGAGACTGAGTGAGCAGTTCTTC.

This clonotype was found many times. The V call is TRBV20-1, the J call TRBJ1-1, with D maybe TRBD1 (5 bases). Germline V lookup: CDR1 DFQATT, CDR2 SNEGSKA (reference sequence). The CDR3 totals 13 residues. V shed 4 bases and J shed 1 base, with 10 bases lying between them. The CDR3: CSANRQRNTEAFF. The CDR3 nucleotides read TGCAGTGCTAACAGACAGAGGAACACTGAAGCTTTCTTT.

The chain carries TRBV12-3 or TRBV12-4 and TRBJ2-7; a weak D match, TRBD2 (5 bases). This CDR3 region has 14 residues. V gave up 3 bases and J gave up 0 bases, with 9 bases separating them. CDR3 loop: CASSFGEGSYEQYF. The CDR3 DNA is TGTGCCAGCAGTTTCGGCGAGGGCTCCTACGAGCAGTACTTC.

The chain is built from TRBV28 and TRBJ2-1; D is unresolved. The length of the CDR3 is 14 residues. Germline V gene sequence: CDR1 MDHEN, CDR2 SYDVKM. V was pared by 8 bases and J by 0 bases, with 11 bases between. As DNA, the CDR3 is TGTGCCAGCGGAAGGGCCAGCTCCTACAATGAGCAGTTCTTC. Its translation is CASGRASSYNEQFF.

In this sample, this clonotype turned up many times. The chain joins TRBV6-1 to TRBJ1-5; 7 nucleotides line up with TRBD1. Per the germline V gene, CDR1 is MNHNS and CDR2 is SASEGT. V was clipped by 6 bases and J by 2 bases; unmatched bases: 10. CDR3 size: 16 residues. The CDR3 DNA reads as TGTGCCAGCAGACTACAGGGGAAAGGGGGCAATCAGCCCCAGCATTTT. It translates to CASRLQGKGGNQPQHF.

The V and J genes are TRBV6-1 and TRBJ2-7, with 11 bases aligning to TRBD2. V trimming: 5 bases; J trimming: 1 base; junction bases outside the gene matches: 19. The CDR3 consists of 20 residues. Germline assignment: CDR1 MNHNS and CDR2 SASEGT. CDR3: CASSPIPGQLTSGGSYEQYF. In DNA, the CDR3 is TGTGCCAGCAGTCCGATCCCGGGACAACTCACTAGCGGGGGATCCTACGAGCAGTACTTC.

In this sample, this clonotype turned up many times. The J gene is TRBJ2-1, the V gene TRBV7-2, with 7 bases fitting TRBD2. V dropped 4 bases and J dropped 11; count of bases not matched to a gene: 2. CDR3 length equals 11 residues. Germline lookup yields CDR1 SGHTA and CDR2 FQGNSA. Here the CDR3 DNA reads TGTGCCAGCAGCTCGGGGGGACAGCAGTTCTTC. Its translation: CASSSGGQQFF.

Regarding this clonotype: A much larger clone differs from this one at a single base, so this may be a read error. This chain joins TRBV19 and TRBJ1-4, with a weak D call TRBD1 (5 bases). V was cut by 3 bases and J by 8 bases, with 13 bases left in between. Germline V CDR1 and CDR2: LNHDA, SQIVND (reference sequence). This CDR3 has 14 residues. Here the CDR3 reads CASSMGGRREKLFF. CDR3 nucleotides: TGTGCCAGTAGTATGGGGGGACGCCGGGAAAAACTGTTTTTT.

This clonotype was counted ten times or more. V usage is TRBV20-1 and J usage is TRBJ2-3, with D possibly matching TRBD2 (5 bases). Germline V lookup: CDR1 DFQATT, CDR2 SNEGSKA (reference sequence). V lost 1 base and J lost 1, with 12 bases in between. The CDR3 spans 15 residues. As DNA, the CDR3 is TGCAGTGCTAGAGCGGCTAGCCGGGGCACAGATACGCAGTATTTT. It yields the protein CSARAASRGTDTQYF.

This clonotype was counted at least ten times. This chain joins TRBV5-1 and TRBJ2-1; TRBD2 matches at 8 bases. V lost 3 bases, J lost 3 bases, and 8 bases stayed unmatched. CDR1 and CDR2 (germline): SGHRS, YFSETQ. The CDR3 has 16 residues. The CDR3 spells CASSSGLDSFYNEQFF. The CDR3 DNA reads TGCGCCAGCAGCTCGGGACTAGATAGTTTCTACAATGAGCAGTTCTTC. The variable domain in full, with the rest retrieved from reference TRBV5-1 and TRBJ2-1, is KAGVTQTPRYLIKTRGQQVTLSCSPISGHRSVSWYQQTPGQGLQFLFEYFSETQRNKGNFPGRFSGRQFSNSRSEMNVSTLELGDSALYLCASSSGLDSFYNEQFFGPGTRLTVL.

This clonotype was found many times. V is TRBV20-1 and J is TRBJ2-1; 8 nucleotides match TRBD2. From germline, CDR1 is DFQATT and CDR2 SNEGSKA (reference sequence). This CDR3 is 16 amino acids long. After removal of 0 bases from V and 5 bases from J, the junction contained 9 bases not matched to a gene. CDR3 amino acids: CSARDPVSGAHNEQFF. CDR3 nucleotides: TGCAGTGCTAGAGATCCGGTTAGCGGGGCTCACAATGAGCAGTTCTTC.

This clonotype has ten or more counts. The chain employs TRBV18 and TRBJ1-4, with D tentatively TRBD1 (5 bases). Trimming left V 3 bases short and J 5 bases short, with 7 bases between. Germline-derived CDR1 and CDR2 are KGHSH and LQKENI. The CDR3 has 13 residues. The CDR3 protein is CASSPDRNEKLFF. CDR3 DNA sequence: TGTGCCAGCTCACCCGACAGAAATGAAAAACTGTTTTTT.

The sample holds many counts of this clonotype. The J gene is TRBJ2-5, the V gene TRBV7-9; TRBD2 matches at 8 bases. Trimming took 5 bases from V and 3 from J; bases not matched to a gene: 8. CDR1 is SEHNR, CDR2 FQNEAQ, per germline (reference sequence). This CDR3 contains 15 residues. CDR3 DNA: TGTGCCAGCAGCCGCCGTGGGACTAGAGAAGAGACCCAGTACTTC. This encodes CASSRRGTREETQYF.

In its sample, this clonotype was seen many times. V gene TRBV12-3 or TRBV12-4 combines with J gene TRBJ1-5, with 7 bases aligning to TRBD1. The V and J ends lost 5 bases and 5 bases, in that order; junction bases with no gene match: 9. CDR3 length: 15 amino acids. CDR3 sequence: CASSLYRGSDQPQHF. The CDR3 DNA is TGTGCCAGCAGTCTATACAGGGGAAGCGATCAGCCCCAGCATTTT.

This clonotype showed up many times. The gene calls are TRBV2 and TRBJ2-2, with 11 bases identical to TRBD2. The V and J ends lost 5 bases and 7 bases, in that order; junction bases with no gene match: 6. CDR3 size: 15 residues. Germline CDR1 SNHLY, CDR2 FYNNEI. Written as DNA, the CDR3 is TGTGCCAGCAGTCTTCTAGCGGGGGGTGTCGGGGAGCTGTTTTTT. Translation: CASSLLAGGVGELFF. Combining the CDR3 with reference TRBV2 and TRBJ2-2 gives the whole variable domain EPEVTQTPSHQVTQMGQEVILRCVPISNHLYFYWYRQILGQKVEFLVSFYNNEISEKSEIFDDQFSVERPDGSNFTLKIRSTKLEDSAMYFCASSLLAGGVGELFFGEGSRLTVL.

This clonotype was seen a few times. The rearrangement links TRBV6-1 to TRBJ1-6, with TRBD1 as a possible D gene (5 bases). Germline-derived CDR1 and CDR2 are MNHNS and SASEGT. The CDR3 sequence is 15 residues long. V dropped 7 bases and J dropped 7 bases, with 17 bases sitting between them. CDR3 DNA: TGTGCCAGCATGCTGGGGCTCTGGGGCAATTCACCCCTCCACTTT. It is translated as CASMLGLWGNSPLHF.

The V gene is TRBV6-2 or TRBV6-3, the J gene TRBJ2-5; TRBD1 aligns across 8 bases. Trimming at V came to 10 bases and at J to 7 bases, leaving 11 bases not matched to a gene. This CDR3 comprises 13 residues. Germline V lookup: CDR1 MNHEY, CDR2 SVGEGT. DNA for the CDR3: TGTGCCACCCTATTGGACAGGGAGAGGACCCAGTACTTC. It translates to CATLLDRERTQYF.

This clonotype was seen a handful of times. The V gene is TRBV9, the J gene TRBJ2-7, with TRBD2 matching 11 bases. Looked up from germline, CDR1 is SGDLS and CDR2 is YYNGEE. The CDR3 runs to 15 residues. V was clipped by 4 bases and J by 2 bases; unmatched bases: 5. CDR3 nucleotides: TGTGCCAGCAGCCCTACTAGCGGGAGAACCTACGAGCAGTACTTC. This encodes CASSPTSGRTYEQYF.

There are many counts of this clonotype. The chain couples TRBV3-1 to TRBJ2-6; 14 bases are shared with TRBD2. In germline, CDR1 is LGHDT, CDR2 YNNKEL (reference sequence). V was pared by 4 bases and J by 2 bases, with 1 base of the junction left unmatched. The CDR3 runs 17 residues. The CDR3 nucleotides are TGTGCCAGCAGCCCGGGACTAGCGGGAGCTGGGGCCAACGTCCTGACTTTC. Amino acid sequence: CASSPGLAGAGANVLTF. The whole variable domain, remainder taken from reference TRBV3-1 and TRBJ2-6, is DTAVSQTPKYLVTQMGNDKSIKCEQNLGHDTMYWYKQDSKKFLKIMFSYNNKELIINETVPNRFSPKSPDKAHLNLHINSLELGDSAVYFCASSPGLAGAGANVLTFGAGSRLTVL.

This clonotype has ten or more counts. The chain employs TRBV3-1 and TRBJ1-2; a weak D match, TRBD1 (5 bases). Per germline, CDR1 LGHDT and CDR2 YNNKEL (reference sequence). V gave up 4 bases and J gave up 3 bases, with 12 bases separating them. The CDR3 is 14 amino acids. Written as DNA, the CDR3 is TGTGCCAGCAGCCCTTGGGGGGAGGACTATGGCTACACCTTC. It encodes CASSPWGEDYGYTF.